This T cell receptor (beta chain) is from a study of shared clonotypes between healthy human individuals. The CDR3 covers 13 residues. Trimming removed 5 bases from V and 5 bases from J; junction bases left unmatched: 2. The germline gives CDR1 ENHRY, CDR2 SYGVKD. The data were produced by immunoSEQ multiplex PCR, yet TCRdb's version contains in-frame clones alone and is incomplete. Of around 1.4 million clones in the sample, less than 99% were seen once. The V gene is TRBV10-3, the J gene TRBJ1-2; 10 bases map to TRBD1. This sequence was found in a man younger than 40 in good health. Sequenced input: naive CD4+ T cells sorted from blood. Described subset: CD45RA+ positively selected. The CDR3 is CAISPGQGYGYTF. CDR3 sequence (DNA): TGTGCCATCAGTCCGGGACAGGGGTATGGCTACACCTTC.